The rows below give T cell receptor beta chains drawn from one sample of a study of response to subunit inactivated influenza vaccine. TCRdb ran MiXCR on the RT-PCR reads and lists one entry per CDR3 protein. This repertoire shows about 520,000 distinct CDR3 sequences, 25% found once; its top ten account for approximately 2%. The sequenced sample was CD4+ T cells sorted from PBMCs, obtained about 5 days after vaccination. Receptors originate from a man over 45 who received an inactivated influenza vaccine. CDR3s include the opening cysteine and the closing phenylalanine or tryptophan. D genes are given only for firm matches. A row's size may be missing; if present it is once, few, many or a size class.

abundance	v_gene	j_gene	d_gene	CDR3aa	CDR3nt
-	TRBV5-1	TRBJ2-1	-	CASSFTRTSYNEQFF	TGCGCCAGCAGCTTCACTAGAACGTCCTACAATGAGCAGTTCTTC
few	TRBV12-1	TRBJ2-1	-	CASSPHGSGGVGEQFF	TGTGCCAGCAGCCCCCACGGTAGCGGGGGAGTGGGTGAGCAGTTCTTC
-	TRBV10-2	TRBJ2-3	TRBD2	CASSSTSGGTDTQYF	TGCGCCAGCAGTTCGACTAGCGGGGGCACAGATACGCAGTATTTT
-	TRBV10-3	TRBJ2-1	TRBD2	CAISESSGTEQFF	TGTGCCATCAGTGAGTCTAGCGGGACTGAGCAGTTCTTC
-	TRBV6-2/TRBV6-3	TRBJ2-3	-	CASSAVPGLDTQYF	TGTGCCAGCAGTGCGGTGCCGGGGCTAGATACGCAGTATTTT
-	TRBV19	TRBJ1-2	-	CASSPAGFFYGYTF	TGTGCCAGTTCACCCGCTGGGTTTTTCTATGGCTACACCTTC
-	TRBV6-2/TRBV6-3	TRBJ2-3	TRBD1	CASSYGTGNTDTQYF	TGTGCCAGCAGTTACGGGACAGGGAACACAGATACGCAGTATTTT
-	TRBV7-2	TRBJ2-7	-	CASSFSGREQYF	TGTGCCAGCAGCTTTTCTGGGCGCGAGCAGTACTTC
few	TRBV20-1	TRBJ2-5	TRBD2	CSAPTGGSQETQYF	TGCAGTGCTCCTACGGGGGGGTCCCAAGAGACCCAGTACTTC
-	TRBV7-9	TRBJ2-7	TRBD2	CASSSGGPREQYF	TGTGCCAGCAGCTCGGGAGGGCCAAGGGAGCAGTACTTC
-	TRBV6-2/TRBV6-3	TRBJ1-1	TRBD1	CASSQRDRGAEAFF	TGTGCCAGCAGTCAAAGGGACAGGGGCGCTGAAGCTTTCTTT
few	TRBV6-2/TRBV6-3	TRBJ2-1	TRBD2	CASSSGLAADNEQFF	TGTGCCAGCAGTTCCGGACTAGCGGCGGACAATGAGCAGTTCTTC
few	TRBV28	TRBJ2-1	TRBD2	CASTPSSGTSSYNEQFF	TGTGCCAGCACCCCTTCCTCCGGGACTAGCTCCTACAATGAGCAGTTCTTC
-	TRBV12-3/TRBV12-4	TRBJ1-2	-	CASSPSYLTYGYTF	TGTGCCAGCAGCCCTAGTTACCTTACCTATGGCTACACCTTC
-	TRBV6-1	TRBJ2-1	-	CASGERSYNEQFF	TGTGCCAGCGGGGAGAGATCCTACAATGAGCAGTTCTTC
few	TRBV6-1	TRBJ2-1	-	CASSRTIYNEQFF	TGTGCCAGCAGCCGCACCATATACAATGAGCAGTTCTTC
-	TRBV10-3	TRBJ2-3	-	CAISEWGGSTDTQYF	TGTGCCATCAGTGAATGGGGGGGCAGCACAGATACGCAGTATTTT
-	TRBV4-2	TRBJ2-3	-	CASSPLRDSNTDTQYF	TGTGCCAGCAGCCCCCTCCGGGACTCCAACACAGATACGCAGTATTTT
-	TRBV4-3	TRBJ2-1	TRBD2	CASSQGVAGGYNEQFF	TGCGCCAGCAGCCAAGGGGTAGCGGGAGGGTACAATGAGCAGTTCTTC
-	TRBV6-5	TRBJ2-3	TRBD2	CASSYGTSGGSTDTQYF	TGTGCCAGCAGTTATGGTACTAGCGGGGGGAGCACAGATACGCAGTATTTT
-	TRBV5-6	TRBJ2-1	TRBD2	CASSSGLAGHNEQFF	TGTGCCAGCAGCTCCGGACTAGCGGGCCACAATGAGCAGTTCTTC
few	TRBV5-1	TRBJ2-6	TRBD1	CASSPGQGNGANVLTF	TGCGCCAGCAGCCCGGGACAGGGGAACGGGGCCAACGTCCTGACTTTC
-	TRBV18	TRBJ2-5	TRBD2	CASSPARLAGGLETQYF	TGTGCCAGCTCACCCGCGCGACTAGCGGGGGGTTTAGAGACCCAGTACTTC
-	TRBV7-2	TRBJ2-7	TRBD1	CASSRDSLRGQYF	TGTGCCAGCAGCCGGGACAGCTTAAGGGGGCAGTACTTC
-	TRBV7-8	TRBJ2-1	TRBD2	CASSYYGSGRRNEQFF	TGTGCCAGCAGTTATTATGGTAGCGGGAGGCGGAATGAGCAGTTCTTC
many	TRBV20-1	TRBJ2-1	TRBD1	CSARMLDRAYNEQFF	TGCAGTGCTAGGATGTTGGACAGGGCCTACAATGAGCAGTTCTTC
-	TRBV6-2/TRBV6-3	TRBJ2-1	TRBD2	CASSTSSGGRNEQFF	TGTGCCAGCAGTACGTCTAGCGGGGGTAGGAATGAGCAGTTCTTC
-	TRBV6-5	TRBJ1-2	-	CASSYGGGGNYGYTF	TGTGCCAGCAGTTACGGAGGGGGGGGTAACTATGGCTACACCTTC
-	TRBV20-1	TRBJ2-1	TRBD2	CSASGGRKYNEQFF	TGCAGTGCTAGCGGCGGGAGGAAATACAATGAGCAGTTCTTC
-	TRBV7-9	TRBJ2-1	TRBD1	CASSPGGFPPFF	TGTGCCAGCAGCCCAGGGGGATTCCCCCCGTTCTTC
few	TRBV29-1	TRBJ1-2	-	CSVEVPQGSYGYTF	TGCAGCGTTGAAGTTCCACAGGGAAGCTATGGCTACACCTTC
few	TRBV12-3/TRBV12-4	TRBJ1-2	TRBD1	CASSLTGTAFGGYTF	TGTGCCAGCAGTTTAACCGGGACAGCTTTCGGCGGCTACACCTTC
-	TRBV20-1	TRBJ2-7	-	CSARTPTGAYEQYF	TGCAGTGCTAGAACCCCGACAGGAGCCTACGAGCAGTACTTC
many	TRBV20-1	TRBJ2-5	TRBD2	CSAKRGQETQYF	TGCAGTGCTAAGCGGGGCCAAGAGACCCAGTACTTC
few	TRBV6-1	TRBJ1-1	-	CASRAQPQNTEAFF	TGTGCCAGCAGGGCCCAGCCTCAGAACACTGAAGCTTTCTTT
-	TRBV11-2	TRBJ2-5	TRBD1	CASSRQGKGSRRETQYF	TGTGCCAGCAGCCGACAGGGTAAAGGGTCTAGAAGAGAGACCCAGTACTTC
-	TRBV20-1	TRBJ1-1	TRBD1	CSAWGTGLNTEAFF	TGCAGTGCTTGGGGGACAGGGCTGAACACTGAAGCTTTCTTT
few	TRBV5-1	TRBJ2-5	-	CASSLEGWEETQYF	TGCGCCAGCAGCTTGGAAGGGTGGGAAGAGACCCAGTACTTC
-	TRBV11-1	TRBJ1-3	-	CASSLWMWPKPKSGNTIYF	TGTGCCAGCAGCTTATGGATGTGGCCCAAACCGAAATCTGGAAACACCATATATTTT
-	TRBV6-5	TRBJ2-7	TRBD1	CASSYSALDRGYYEQYF	TGTGCCAGCAGTTACTCGGCACTGGACAGGGGCTACTACGAGCAGTACTTC
-	TRBV5-5	TRBJ2-7	TRBD1	CASSRYDRGPYEQYF	TGTGCCAGCAGCCGTTACGACAGGGGGCCCTACGAGCAGTACTTC
few	TRBV24-1	TRBJ1-5	-	CATSDSRRDQPQHF	TGTGCCACCAGTGATTCCCGTAGGGACCAGCCCCAGCATTTT
once	TRBV7-9	TRBJ1-1	TRBD1	CASSPERRRGRLTEAFF	TGTGCCAGCAGCCCGGAGCGCCGCAGGGGGCGGCTCACTGAAGCTTTCTTT
many	TRBV5-1	TRBJ2-7	-	CASSLDVSYEQYF	TGCGCCAGCAGCTTGGATGTCTCCTACGAGCAGTACTTC
-	TRBV5-1	TRBJ2-5	TRBD1	CASRGTASETQYF	TGCGCCAGCCGTGGGACAGCATCAGAGACCCAGTACTTC
-	TRBV24-1	TRBJ2-5	-	CATSAGWTAQETQYF	TGTGCCACCAGTGCGGGCTGGACGGCCCAAGAGACCCAGTACTTC
-	TRBV15	TRBJ1-5	TRBD1	CATSREGQGEQPQHF	TGTGCCACCAGCAGAGAGGGTCAGGGGGAACAGCCCCAGCATTTT
many	TRBV12-3/TRBV12-4	TRBJ2-7	TRBD1	CASSLRYLGQGSYEQYF	TGTGCCAGCAGTTTAAGGTACTTAGGACAGGGTTCCTACGAGCAGTACTTC
-	TRBV29-1	TRBJ1-4	-	CSVRGGSNEKLFF	TGCAGCGTCAGAGGGGGATCTAATGAAAAACTGTTTTTT
few	TRBV29-1	TRBJ2-3	TRBD2	CSVEIVRLAGDTQYF	TGCAGCGTTGAAATCGTGAGGCTAGCGGGAGATACGCAGTATTTT
-	TRBV25-1	TRBJ2-1	-	CASSEGTGFVSGKNEQFF	TGTGCCAGCAGTGAAGGGACAGGGTTCGTTAGCGGGAAGAATGAGCAGTTCTTC
-	TRBV5-1	TRBJ2-4	-	CASSPESGYYKNIQYF	TGCGCCAGCAGCCCCGAAAGCGGATACTACAAAAACATTCAGTACTTC
few	TRBV12-3/TRBV12-4	TRBJ2-3	-	CASSLGGMRTDTQYF	TGTGCCAGCAGTTTAGGAGGGATGAGGACAGATACGCAGTATTTT
many	TRBV5-1	TRBJ1-1	-	CASSPDPDSEAFF	TGCGCCAGCAGTCCGGATCCCGACAGTGAAGCTTTCTTT